This T cell receptor (beta chain) was observed in a study of blood T cells in healthy people across ages. Study-wide results and caveats: It was not possible, with unsorted PBMCs, to conclusively compare naive and antigen-experienced cells.

Comments on this clonotype: The antigen remains undetermined.

Each sample gave at least 6.5 million isolated PBMCs. A second PCR of 7 to 11 cycles used a sample-barcoded 5' primer and a J-beta primer mix. TCRdb used MiXCR to reprocess the 5' RACE reads, holding one entry per CDR3 protein. This sample has about 800,000 distinct CDR3 sequences, with more than 20% found just once. These data also formed part of another study, on T cells of mothers and their children.

The sample was blood. The clonotype was recovered from a boy aged 5-17 years in good health.

CDR3 bases: TGTGCCAGCAGATACGACGACAGGGGGGCTGCCCAAGAGACCCAGTACTTC. Its translation: CASRYDDRGAAQETQYF. The chain joins TRBV28 to TRBJ2-5, with 9 bases fitting TRBD1. CDR3 size: 17 residues. CDR1 MDHEN and CDR2 SYDVKM come from the germline V gene. The ends lost 6 bases at V and 1 base at J; junction bases unmatched: 12.